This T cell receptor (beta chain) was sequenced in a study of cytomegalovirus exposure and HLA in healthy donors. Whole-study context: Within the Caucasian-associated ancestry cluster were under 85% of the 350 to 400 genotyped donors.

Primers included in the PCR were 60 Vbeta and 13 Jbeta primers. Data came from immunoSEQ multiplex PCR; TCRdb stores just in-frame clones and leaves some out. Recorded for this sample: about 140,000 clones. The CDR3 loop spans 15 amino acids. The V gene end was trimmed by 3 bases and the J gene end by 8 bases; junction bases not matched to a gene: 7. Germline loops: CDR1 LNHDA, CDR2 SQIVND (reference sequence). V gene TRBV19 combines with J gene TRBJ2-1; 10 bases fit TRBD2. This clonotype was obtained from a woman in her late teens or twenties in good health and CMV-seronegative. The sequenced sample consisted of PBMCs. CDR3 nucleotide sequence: TGTGCCAGTAGTATCAATAGCGGGAGGTTCGATGAGCAGTTCTTC. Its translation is CASSINSGRFDEQFF.